This T cell receptor (beta chain) was captured by sequencing in a study of T cell responses to AZD1222 COVID-19 vaccine. Study results and limitations: Donor demographics were predominantly white British with a female majority; clonal diversity may be underestimated. A reported finding is that nearly half of spike-specific TCRs target unmutated variant regions.

Libraries were prepared by immunoSEQ multiplex PCR; TCRdb keeps only in-frame clonotypes and omits some of them. The repertoire has 130,000 or so clones, roughly 93% of them found once; the top ten carry 1% to 1.4%. On this clone itself: Its antigen is currently unknown.

V was pared by 4 bases and J by 2 bases, with 4 bases of the junction left unmatched. Germline V lookup: CDR1 SGHRS, CDR2 YFSETQ. This CDR3 contains 14 residues. Sequences were derived from peripheral blood, sampled 28 days after the second AZD1222 dose. The J gene is TRBJ2-7, the V gene TRBV5-1, with 9 bases matching TRBD1. This clonotype was obtained from an adult who received the AZD1222 COVID-19 vaccine. CDR3 loop: CASSKGQGTYEQYF. The CDR3 coding sequence is TGCGCCAGCAGCAAGGGACAGGGTACCTACGAGCAGTACTTC.